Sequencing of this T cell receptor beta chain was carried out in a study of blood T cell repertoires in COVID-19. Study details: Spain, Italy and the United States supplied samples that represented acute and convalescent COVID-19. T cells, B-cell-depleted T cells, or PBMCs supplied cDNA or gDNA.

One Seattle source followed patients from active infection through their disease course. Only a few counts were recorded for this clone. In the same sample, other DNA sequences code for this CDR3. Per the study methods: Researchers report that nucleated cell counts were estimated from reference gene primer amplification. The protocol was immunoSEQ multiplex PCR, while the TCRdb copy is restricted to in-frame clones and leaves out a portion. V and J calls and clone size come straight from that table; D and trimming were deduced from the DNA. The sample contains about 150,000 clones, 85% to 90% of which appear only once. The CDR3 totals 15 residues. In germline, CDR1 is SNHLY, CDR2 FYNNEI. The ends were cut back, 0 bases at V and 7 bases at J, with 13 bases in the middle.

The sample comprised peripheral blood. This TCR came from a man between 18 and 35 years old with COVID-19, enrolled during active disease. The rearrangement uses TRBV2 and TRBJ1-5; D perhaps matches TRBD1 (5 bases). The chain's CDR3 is CASSEARGAGQPQHF. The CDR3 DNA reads TGTGCCAGCAGTGAAGCGCGAGGGGCGGGACAGCCCCAGCATTTT. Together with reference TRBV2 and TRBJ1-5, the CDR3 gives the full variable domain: EPEVTQTPSHQVTQMGQEVILRCVPISNHLYFYWYRQILGQKVEFLVSFYNNEISEKSEIFDDQFSVERPDGSNFTLKIRSTKLEDSAMYFCASSEARGAGQPQHFGDGTRLSIL.